This is a list of T cell receptor beta chains from one sample in a study of resident and recirculating memory T cells in vitiligo. Profiled with immunoSEQ multiplex PCR; TCRdb holds only in-frame clones, not every one. The data contain 55,000 to 75,000 clones, 90% to 95% of them seen just once; the ten biggest clones take up over 4.5%. Sequencing was carried out using blood. The receptors stem from a male donor with vitiligo. The CDR3 runs from the conserved cysteine through the conserved F or W. The D gene is left open where the match is weak. Size tells how often a clone was seen (once, few, many) or the class of an expanded clone, and some rows leave it out.

-,TRBJ1-2,-,TRBV19,CASSIQDYGYTF,TGTGCCAGTAGTATACAGGACTATGGCTACACCTTC
-,TRBJ2-1,-,TRBV13,CASIGRDFGASYNEQFF,TGTGCCAGCATCGGAAGGGATTTTGGGGCCTCCTACAATGAGCAGTTCTTC
-,TRBJ2-5,TRBD1,TRBV27,CASSFMGQGGETQYF,TGTGCCAGCAGTTTCATGGGACAGGGAGGAGAGACCCAGTACTTC
-,TRBJ2-2,TRBD1,TRBV6-6,CASSRDRVNTGELFF,TGTGCCAGCAGTAGGGACAGGGTGAACACCGGGGAGCTGTTTTTT
-,TRBJ2-7,-,TRBV5-6,CASSGAMRQEDEQYF,TGTGCCAGCAGCGGCGCCATGAGGCAGGAGGACGAGCAGTACTTC
-,TRBJ2-1,TRBD2,TRBV9,CASSALAGEAYNEQFF,TGTGCCAGCAGCGCCTTAGCGGGGGAAGCCTACAATGAGCAGTTCTTC
once,TRBJ1-1,TRBD1,TRBV4-1,CASSPRQGAGGTREAFF,TGCGCCAGCAGCCCTCGACAGGGGGCGGGGGGAACCCGCGAAGCTTTCTTT
-,TRBJ1-6,-,TRBV7-2,CASNPTGAYSPLHF,TGTGCCAGCAACCCGACAGGCGCGTATTCACCCCTCCACTTT
once,TRBJ1-1,TRBD1,TRBV5-1,CASRGQGPTEAFF,TGCGCCAGCAGGGGACAGGGTCCCACTGAAGCTTTCTTT
-,TRBJ2-7,-,TRBV5-1,CASSLGTDYYEQYF,TGCGCCAGCAGCTTGGGGACAGACTACTACGAGCAGTACTTC
-,TRBJ1-1,-,TRBV28,CASSFFRGTEAFF,TGTGCCAGCAGTTTTTTCAGGGGCACTGAAGCTTTCTTT
-,TRBJ2-7,TRBD2,TRBV7-2,CASSVSGGASYEQYF,TGTGCCAGCAGCGTTAGCGGGGGGGCCTCCTACGAGCAGTACTTC
-,TRBJ1-1,TRBD1,TRBV7-8,CASSPRQGARTEAFF,TGTGCCAGCAGCCCACGACAGGGGGCGCGTACTGAAGCTTTCTTT
-,TRBJ1-2,TRBD1,TRBV6-1,CATWDRVNYGYTF,TGTGCCACCTGGGACAGGGTAAACTATGGCTACACCTTC
once,TRBJ2-7,-,TRBV5-4,CASSLGAGEVLYSYEQYF,TGTGCCAGCAGCTTGGGGGCAGGGGAAGTTTTATACTCCTACGAGCAGTACTTC
-,TRBJ1-6,-,TRBV5-1,CASSLTGSSYNSPLHF,TGCGCCAGCAGCTTAACAGGATCCTCCTATAATTCACCCCTCCACTTT
-,TRBJ2-5,-,TRBV4-1,CASSHQGRQYF,TGCGCCAGCAGCCACCAGGGTCGGCAGTACTTC
-,TRBJ2-7,-,TRBV7-2,CASSTRRGAVYEQYF,TGTGCCAGCAGCACCCGACGGGGGGCAGTCTACGAGCAGTACTTC
-,TRBJ1-1,TRBD1,TRBV5-1,CASSSSTTGTTEAFF,TGCGCCAGCAGCTCATCTACGACAGGGACAACTGAAGCTTTCTTT
few,TRBJ1-1,TRBD1,TRBV9,CASSEGQGYEAFF,TGTGCCAGCAGCGAGGGACAGGGGTATGAAGCTTTCTTT
-,TRBJ1-3,-,TRBV6-1,CASSEAGVGNTIYF,TGTGCCAGCAGTGAAGCAGGGGTTGGAAACACCATATATTTT
-,TRBJ1-2,-,TRBV19,CASSPSNLGVYGYTF,TGTGCCAGTAGTCCTTCTAATTTGGGAGTCTATGGCTACACCTTC
-,TRBJ2-7,TRBD2,TRBV27,CASSLSGAPYEQYF,TGTGCCAGCAGTCTTAGCGGGGCACCCTACGAGCAGTACTTC
-,TRBJ2-7,TRBD1,TRBV11-2,CASATVRGRISEQYF,TGTGCCAGCGCCACCGTAAGGGGGCGTATTTCCGAGCAGTACTTC
-,TRBJ2-2,TRBD1,TRBV5-6,CASSPVDRDNTGELFF,TGTGCCAGCAGCCCGGTGGACAGGGACAACACCGGGGAGCTGTTTTTT
-,TRBJ1-1,-,TRBV6-1,CASSESVRGPTLEAFF,TGTGCCAGCAGTGAATCCGTCAGGGGCCCTACCCTTGAAGCTTTCTTT
-,TRBJ2-7,TRBD1,TRBV7-2,CASSSGTGVHEQYF,TGTGCCAGCAGCTCCGGGACAGGGGTCCACGAGCAGTACTTC
-,TRBJ2-7,-,TRBV2,CASSEAPVYEQYF,TGTGCCAGCAGTGAAGCGCCGGTCTACGAGCAGTACTTC
-,TRBJ1-5,-,TRBV4-1,CASSPWATTPPQHF,TGCGCCAGCAGCCCTTGGGCCACCACCCCGCCCCAGCATTTT
-,TRBJ1-2,TRBD1,TRBV7-3,CASSSGQGLRDGYTF,TGTGCCAGCAGCTCCGGACAGGGGCTTCGGGATGGCTACACCTTC
-,TRBJ1-1,-,TRBV11-2,CASSPSAGNTEAFF,TGTGCCAGCAGCCCCTCCGCGGGGAACACTGAAGCTTTCTTT
-,TRBJ2-3,TRBD1,TRBV6-5,CASSYSQGGPDTQYF,TGTGCCAGCAGTTACTCGCAAGGGGGCCCAGATACGCAGTATTTT
-,TRBJ1-1,-,TRBV6-5,CASSYSIGEKAFF,TGTGCCAGCAGTTACTCGATTGGTGAGAAAGCTTTCTTT
-,TRBJ1-2,TRBD1,TRBV5-4,CASSLDRESGYTF,TGTGCCAGCAGCCTGGACAGGGAGTCTGGCTACACCTTC
-,TRBJ1-1,TRBD1,TRBV7-2,CASSGQGARTEAFF,TGTGCCAGCAGTGGACAGGGGGCGAGGACTGAAGCTTTCTTT
-,TRBJ1-1,-,TRBV27,CASSLTGREAFF,TGTGCCAGCAGTTTGACAGGACGTGAAGCTTTCTTT
-,TRBJ1-1,-,TRBV4-3,CASSQDYGANTEAFF,TGCGCCAGCAGCCAAGATTATGGGGCGAACACTGAAGCTTTCTTT
once,TRBJ1-3,TRBD1,TRBV9,CASSVVGTGASSGNTIYF,TGTGCCAGCAGCGTAGTTGGGACAGGGGCAAGCTCTGGAAACACCATATATTTT
-,TRBJ1-1,TRBD1,TRBV19,CASSTIFRQGQNNEAFF,TGTGCCAGTAGTACGATCTTTAGACAGGGGCAAAATAATGAAGCTTTCTTT
-,TRBJ2-5,TRBD1,TRBV29-1,CSFSGTGVGGETQYF,TGCAGCTTCTCGGGGACAGGGGTAGGAGGAGAGACCCAGTACTTC
-,TRBJ2-5,TRBD2,TRBV19,CASSNNPGGETQYF,TGTGCCAGTAGTAATAACCCGGGGGGAGAGACCCAGTACTTC
-,TRBJ2-5,-,TRBV5-6,CASSLQGGTQYF,TGTGCCAGCAGCTTGCAGGGAGGGACCCAGTACTTC